This note documents a single T cell receptor beta chain sequence. Its antigen is not identified. Regarding treatment: oral pan-JAK inhibitor, 5-10 mg twice daily. Alopecia areata patients gave lesional scalp punch biopsies and peripheral blood samples. This record belongs to a study of CD8+ T cells in alopecia areata. Study-wide results and caveats: Throughout tofacitinib, many expanded lesional clones continued to persist in scalp and blood. Higher clonality was seen in lesional scalp than in normal scalp, especially in alopecia totalis/universalis.

Extracted RNA was reverse transcribed into cDNA, the sequencing template. Some clones are missing from TCRdb's copy, which holds only in-frame ones; the method was immunoSEQ multiplex PCR. The sample contains about 190,000 clones, about three fifths of which appear only once. The CDR3 contains 14 residues. Trimming removed 5 bases from V and 5 bases from J, with 19 bases in between. The germline CDR1 and CDR2 sequences are SQVTM and ANQGSEA. The origin of this receptor is a human donor with alopecia areata. This specimen consisted of CD4+ T cells sorted from blood, obtained at week 4, from a patient treated with tofacitinib. This chain connects TRBV29-1 to TRBJ2-7; TRBD1 or TRBD2 may be the D gene (5 bases each). This CDR3 is CSVSSGTLTDEQYF. In DNA, the CDR3 is TGCAGCGTTTCGTCTGGGACCTTGACGGACGAGCAGTACTTC.